Listed below are T cell receptor beta chains from one sample, sequenced in a study of control samples from healthy donors and cancer patients. Measured with immunoSEQ multiplex PCR; TCRdb has only the in-frame clones, and not every one. The sample lists about 130,000 clones; 85% to 95% were seen once. Sequencing was done on a sample of blood. Receptors were obtained from a young man in good health. The CDR3 runs from the conserved cysteine through the conserved F or W. The D gene is left open where the match is weak. Where a row states a size, it is once, few, many or the class of an expanded clone; other rows omit it.

J gene | CDR3 length | clone size | D gene | V gene | CDR3 DNA | CDR3 protein
TRBJ2-4 | 16 | few | TRBD2 | TRBV15 | TGTGCCACCAGCAGAGATGCGGGGGAGCCTAGTAACATTCAGTACTTC | CATSRDAGEPSNIQYF
TRBJ1-2 | 12 | once | . | TRBV9 | TGTGCCAGCAGCGTCGGAAACTATGGCTACACCTTC | CASSVGNYGYTF
TRBJ2-1 | 15 | . | TRBD2 | TRBV29-1 | TGCAGCGTTGAATCCAGCGGGGCCCTCTACAATGAGCAGTTCTTC | CSVESSGALYNEQFF
TRBJ2-1 | 13 | . | . | TRBV6-5 | TGTGCCAGCGAAGTTTCACTGTACAATGAGCAGTTCTTC | CASEVSLYNEQFF
TRBJ2-1 | 16 | . | TRBD2 | TRBV14 | TGTGCCAGCAGCCAGGGACTAGCGGGGGGGCTAAATGAGCAGTTCTTC | CASSQGLAGGLNEQFF
TRBJ1-3 | 14 | . | . | TRBV5-1 | TGCGCCAGCAGCGTCGCGTTCTCTGGAAACACCATATATTTT | CASSVAFSGNTIYF
TRBJ2-1 | 13 | . | . | TRBV7-2 | TGTGCCAGCAGCTTCATTTCCTACAATGAGCAGTTCTTC | CASSFISYNEQFF
TRBJ2-7 | 12 | . | . | TRBV6-2/TRBV6-3 | TGTGCCAGCAGTTACGGGGTACTCGAGCAGTACTTC | CASSYGVLEQYF
TRBJ2-6 | 15 | . | . | TRBV9 | TGTGCCAGCAGCGTACCGGTTCCTGGGGCCAACGTCCTGACTTTC | CASSVPVPGANVLTF
TRBJ1-6 | 13 | . | . | TRBV6-4 | TGTGCCAGCAGGCAGGGGTATAATTCACCCCTCCACTTT | CASRQGYNSPLHF
TRBJ1-4 | 14 | . | TRBD1 | TRBV28 | TGTGCCAGCAGTTTAGGGACAGGGACTGAAAAACTGTTTTTT | CASSLGTGTEKLFF
TRBJ1-3 | 13 | . | . | TRBV7-3 | TGTGCCAGCAGCTTAGGGGGCGGAAACACCATATATTTT | CASSLGGGNTIYF
TRBJ2-5 | 13 | . | . | TRBV5-6 | TGTGCCAGCAGCTTCATGAGTAGAGGGACCCAGTACTTC | CASSFMSRGTQYF
TRBJ2-5 | 12 | . | . | TRBV5-1 | TGCGCCAGCAGCCCAGAAGGAGAGACCCAGTACTTC | CASSPEGETQYF
TRBJ2-1 | 15 | . | TRBD2 | TRBV10-3 | TGTGCCATCAAAAGAAGCGGGGACCCCTACAATGAGCAGTTCTTC | CAIKRSGDPYNEQFF
TRBJ2-5 | 12 | . | . | TRBV2 | TGTGCCAGCAGTTTTAGCGACACCACCCAGTACTTC | CASSFSDTTQYF
TRBJ1-1 | 13 | . | TRBD1 | TRBV4-1 | TGCGCCAGCAGCCAAGATGGGGACAGTGAAGCTTTCTTT | CASSQDGDSEAFF
TRBJ2-2 | 14 | . | . | TRBV5-1 | TGCGCCAGCAGCTTAGGATCGAACACCGGGGAGCTGTTTTTT | CASSLGSNTGELFF
TRBJ2-1 | 15 | . | . | TRBV4-1 | TGCGCCAGCTCCCCCGCCCGGGTGGTAATCGATGAGCAGTTCTTC | CASSPARVVIDEQFF
TRBJ2-7 | 12 | . | . | TRBV7-2 | TGTGCCAGCAGCTCGAACGCCTACGAGCAGTACTTC | CASSSNAYEQYF
TRBJ2-7 | 14 | once | TRBD1 | TRBV10-3 | TGTGCCATCAGTAGGGGACAGATGTCTTGGTGGCAGTACTTC | CAISRGQMSWWQYF
TRBJ1-4 | 13 | . | . | TRBV27 | TGTGCCAGCAGTTTCCGAGGACGAGAAAAACTGTTTTTT | CASSFRGREKLFF
TRBJ1-4 | 15 | . | . | TRBV15 | TGTGCCACCAGCAGATTCCCAGGGACTACTGAAAAACTGTTTTTT | CATSRFPGTTEKLFF
TRBJ1-6 | 15 | . | . | TRBV14 | TGTGCCAGCAGCCAAATTGGCTTCGGGAATTCACCCCTCCACTTT | CASSQIGFGNSPLHF